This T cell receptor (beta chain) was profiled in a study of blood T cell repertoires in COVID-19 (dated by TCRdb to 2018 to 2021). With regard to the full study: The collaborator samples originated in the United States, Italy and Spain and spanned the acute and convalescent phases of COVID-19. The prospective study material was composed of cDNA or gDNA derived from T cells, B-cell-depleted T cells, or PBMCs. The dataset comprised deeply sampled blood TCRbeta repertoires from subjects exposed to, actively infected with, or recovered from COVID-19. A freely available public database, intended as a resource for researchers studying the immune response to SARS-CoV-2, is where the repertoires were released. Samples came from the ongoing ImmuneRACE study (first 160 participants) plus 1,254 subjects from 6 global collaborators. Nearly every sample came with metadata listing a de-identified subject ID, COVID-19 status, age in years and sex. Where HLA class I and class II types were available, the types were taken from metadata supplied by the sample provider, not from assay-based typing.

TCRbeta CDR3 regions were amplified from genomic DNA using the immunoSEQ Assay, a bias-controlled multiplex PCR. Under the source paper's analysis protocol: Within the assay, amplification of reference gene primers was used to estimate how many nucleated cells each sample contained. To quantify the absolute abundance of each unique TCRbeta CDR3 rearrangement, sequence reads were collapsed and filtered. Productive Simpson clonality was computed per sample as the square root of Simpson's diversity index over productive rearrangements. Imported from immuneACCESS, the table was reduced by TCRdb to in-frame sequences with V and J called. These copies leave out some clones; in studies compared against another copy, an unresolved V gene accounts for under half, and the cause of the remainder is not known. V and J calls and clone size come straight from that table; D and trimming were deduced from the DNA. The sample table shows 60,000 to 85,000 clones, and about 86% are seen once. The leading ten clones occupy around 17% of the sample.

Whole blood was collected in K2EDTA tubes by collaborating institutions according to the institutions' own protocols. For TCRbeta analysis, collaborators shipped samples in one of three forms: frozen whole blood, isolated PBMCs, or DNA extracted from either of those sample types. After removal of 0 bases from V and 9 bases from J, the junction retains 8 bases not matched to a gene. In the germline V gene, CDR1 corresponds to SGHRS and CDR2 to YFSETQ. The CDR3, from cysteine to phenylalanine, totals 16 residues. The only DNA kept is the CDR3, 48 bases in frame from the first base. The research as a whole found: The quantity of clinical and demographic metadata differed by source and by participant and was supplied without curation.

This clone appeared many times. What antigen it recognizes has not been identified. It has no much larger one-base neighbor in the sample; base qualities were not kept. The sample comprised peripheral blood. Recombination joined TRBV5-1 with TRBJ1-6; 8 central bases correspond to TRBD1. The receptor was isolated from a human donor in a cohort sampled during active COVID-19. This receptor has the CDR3 CASSLDGQGNGSPLHF. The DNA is TGCGCCAGCAGCTTGGATGGACAGGGTAACGGTTCACCCCTCCACTTT.